This entry concerns a single TCR beta chain. Antigen specificity is unknown. Other DNA sequences in the sample encode the same CDR3. This sample stems from a study of Ad26.COV2.S vaccination and SARS-CoV-2 variants. Background on the study: Into the muscle, Ad26.COV2.S was dosed once or twice, 56 days apart.

Treatment here: around 19 received Ad26.COV2.S at low or high dose, single or two shots; about 5 received placebo; per-sample allocation not given. The samples date from day 63 after the first vaccine or placebo injection. The data were produced by immunoSEQ multiplex PCR, yet TCRdb's version contains in-frame clones alone and is incomplete. In the table there are about 350,000 clones, 88% of which are singletons. Germline V gene lookup returns CDR1 LGHNA and CDR2 YNFKEQ. CDR3 length: 16 residues. V lost 0 bases and J lost 0, with 6 bases in between. Regarding the study as a whole: Analytic work on TCR breadth and depth might have understated the full extent of total T cell responses.

This sample comprised peripheral blood, obtained in a trial of Ad26.COV2.S vaccine versus placebo. The rearrangement links TRBV4-2 to TRBJ2-6; D not resolved. The sequence came from a person aged 18-60 years who received the Ad26.COV2.S COVID-19 vaccine or a placebo. The CDR3 spells CASSQDLGSGANVLTF. For the CDR3, the DNA is TGTGCCAGCAGCCAAGATCTAGGCTCTGGGGCCAACGTCCTGACTTTC.